The clone carrying this T cell receptor beta chain was found a few times. Its specificity is not known. This entry comes from a study of T cells after yellow fever vaccination. Study-level background: When fractions had low cell numbers, they were prepared with SMART-Seq v4 Ultra Low Input. Overall study findings and caveats: The secondary response was weaker but peaked faster, day 5 versus 15. There was a small share of clonotypes that showed up in both the CD4 and CD8 compartments.

The study made its TCR cDNA through 5'RACE template switching. That step introduced a universal primer site along with UMIs. TCRdb independently ran MiXCR on the 5' RACE reads; one entry per CDR3 protein. The data show approximately 610,000 distinct CDR3 sequences, with about a sixth seen just once and about 18% held by the top ten. The CDR3 runs to 14 residues. Unmatched junction bases numbered 6, after V lost 5 bases and J lost 5 bases. Per germline, CDR1 MNHEY and CDR2 SMNVEV (reference sequence). The clonotype originates from a man between 18 and 35 years old who received the YFV17D yellow fever vaccine. The specimen comprised PBMCs, sampled about 5 days after the first yellow fever vaccination. V usage is TRBV27 and J usage is TRBJ1-5; 7 bases match TRBD1. CDR3 sequence reads: CASSPDRVYQPQHF. In nucleotides, the CDR3 is TGTGCCAGCAGTCCCGACAGGGTCTATCAGCCCCAGCATTTT.